This TCR beta chain was captured by sequencing in a study of blood T cell repertoires in COVID-19. The CDR3 sequence is 16 residues long. The method was immunoSEQ multiplex PCR; TCRdb's version includes in-frame clones alone and lacks a portion of them. This table has about 260,000 clones, more than 70% appearing once. The chain combines TRBV21-1 with TRBJ1-5. TRBV21-1 is a recognized pseudogene. This sequence was found in a woman aged 30 to 39 with COVID-19, enrolled during active disease. Input material: peripheral blood. In DNA, the CDR3 is TGTGCCAGCATCTTTCGTCAGACGGAACGGGATCAGCCCCAGCATTTT. This codes for CASIFRQTERDQPQHF.